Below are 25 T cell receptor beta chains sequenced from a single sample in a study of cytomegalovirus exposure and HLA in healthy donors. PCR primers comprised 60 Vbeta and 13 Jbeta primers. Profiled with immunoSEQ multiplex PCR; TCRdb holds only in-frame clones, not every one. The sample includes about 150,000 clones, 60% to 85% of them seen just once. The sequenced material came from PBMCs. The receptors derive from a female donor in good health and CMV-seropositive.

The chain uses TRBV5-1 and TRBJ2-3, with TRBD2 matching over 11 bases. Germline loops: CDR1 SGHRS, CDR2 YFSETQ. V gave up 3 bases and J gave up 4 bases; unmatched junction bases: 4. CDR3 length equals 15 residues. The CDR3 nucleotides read TGCGCCAGCAGCTCGACTAGCGGGGCGCCAGATACGCAGTATTTT. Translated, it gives CASSSTSGAPDTQYF.

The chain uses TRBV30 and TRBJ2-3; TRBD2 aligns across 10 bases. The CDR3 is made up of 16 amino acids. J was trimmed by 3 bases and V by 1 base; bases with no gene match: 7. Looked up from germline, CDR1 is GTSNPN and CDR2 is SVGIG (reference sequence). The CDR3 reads CAWSGSLAGGTDTQYF. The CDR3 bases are TGTGCCTGGAGTGGATCCTTAGCGGGAGGAACAGATACGCAGTATTTT.

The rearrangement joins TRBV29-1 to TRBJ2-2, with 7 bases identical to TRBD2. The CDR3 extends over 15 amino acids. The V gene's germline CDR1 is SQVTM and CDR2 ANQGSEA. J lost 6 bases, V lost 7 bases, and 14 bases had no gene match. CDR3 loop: CSAWGGGSRPGELFF. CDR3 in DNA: TGCAGCGCATGGGGCGGGGGTAGCAGGCCCGGGGAGCTGTTTTTT.

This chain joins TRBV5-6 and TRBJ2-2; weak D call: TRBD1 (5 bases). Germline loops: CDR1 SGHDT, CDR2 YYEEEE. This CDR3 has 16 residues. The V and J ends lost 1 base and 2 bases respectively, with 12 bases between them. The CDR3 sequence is CASSLYARANTGELFF. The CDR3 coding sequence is TGTGCCAGCAGCTTGTATGCCAGGGCCAACACCGGGGAGCTGTTTTTT.

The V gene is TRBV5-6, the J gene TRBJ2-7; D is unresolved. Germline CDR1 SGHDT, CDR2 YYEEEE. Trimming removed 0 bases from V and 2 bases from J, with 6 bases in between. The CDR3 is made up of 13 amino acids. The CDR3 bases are TGTGCCAGCAGCTTGGCCGCTACCTACGAGCAGTACTTC. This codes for CASSLAATYEQYF.

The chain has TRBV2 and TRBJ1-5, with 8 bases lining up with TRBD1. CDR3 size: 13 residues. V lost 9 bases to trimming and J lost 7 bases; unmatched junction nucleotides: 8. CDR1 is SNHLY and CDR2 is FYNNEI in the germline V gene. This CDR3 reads CASGQGITQPQHF. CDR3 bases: TGTGCCAGTGGACAGGGAATAACGCAGCCCCAGCATTTT.

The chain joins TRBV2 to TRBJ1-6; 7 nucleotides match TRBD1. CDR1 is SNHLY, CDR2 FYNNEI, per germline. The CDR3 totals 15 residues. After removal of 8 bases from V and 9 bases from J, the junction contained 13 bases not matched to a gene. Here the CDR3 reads CASDQTGSGGSPLHF. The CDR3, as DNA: TGTGCCAGCGATCAGACAGGGTCAGGCGGTTCACCCCTCCACTTT.

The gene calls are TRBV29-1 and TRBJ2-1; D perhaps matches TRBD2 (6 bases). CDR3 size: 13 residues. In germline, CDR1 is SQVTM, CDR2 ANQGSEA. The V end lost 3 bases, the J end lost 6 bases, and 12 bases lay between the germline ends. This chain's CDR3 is CSVEFGSGNEQFF. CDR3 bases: TGCAGCGTTGAGTTCGGTAGCGGCAATGAGCAGTTCTTC.

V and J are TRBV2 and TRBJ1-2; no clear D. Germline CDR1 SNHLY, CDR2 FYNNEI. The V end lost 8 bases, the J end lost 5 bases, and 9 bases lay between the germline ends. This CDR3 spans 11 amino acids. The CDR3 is CASGLEYGYTF. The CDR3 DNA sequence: TGTGCCAGCGGGCTGGAATATGGCTACACCTTC. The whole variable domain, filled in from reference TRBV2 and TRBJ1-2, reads EPEVTQTPSHQVTQMGQEVILRCVPISNHLYFYWYRQILGQKVEFLVSFYNNEISEKSEIFDDQFSVERPDGSNFTLKIRSTKLEDSAMYFCASGLEYGYTFGSGTRLTVV.

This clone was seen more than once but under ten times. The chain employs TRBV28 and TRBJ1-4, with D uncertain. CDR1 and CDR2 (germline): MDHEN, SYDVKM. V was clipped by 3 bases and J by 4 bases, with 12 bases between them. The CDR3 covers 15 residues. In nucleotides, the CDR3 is TGTGCCAGCAGTTTTTCCGGAGCTGGTAATGAAAAACTGTTTTTT. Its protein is CASSFSGAGNEKLFF.

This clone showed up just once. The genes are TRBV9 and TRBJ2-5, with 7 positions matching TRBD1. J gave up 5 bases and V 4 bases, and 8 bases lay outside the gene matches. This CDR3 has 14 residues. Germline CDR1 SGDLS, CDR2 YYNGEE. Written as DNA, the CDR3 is TGTGCCAGCAGCAAACAGGGGAGCGGTGAGACCCAGTACTTC. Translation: CASSKQGSGETQYF.

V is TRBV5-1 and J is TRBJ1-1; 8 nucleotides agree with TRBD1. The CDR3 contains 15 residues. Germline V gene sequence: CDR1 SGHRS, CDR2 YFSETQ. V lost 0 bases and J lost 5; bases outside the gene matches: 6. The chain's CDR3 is CASSLERTGLTEAFF. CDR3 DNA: TGCGCCAGCAGCTTGGAAAGGACAGGGCTAACTGAAGCTTTCTTT. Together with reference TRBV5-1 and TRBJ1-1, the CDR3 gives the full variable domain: KAGVTQTPRYLIKTRGQQVTLSCSPISGHRSVSWYQQTPGQGLQFLFEYFSETQRNKGNFPGRFSGRQFSNSRSEMNVSTLELGDSALYLCASSLERTGLTEAFFGQGTRLTVV.

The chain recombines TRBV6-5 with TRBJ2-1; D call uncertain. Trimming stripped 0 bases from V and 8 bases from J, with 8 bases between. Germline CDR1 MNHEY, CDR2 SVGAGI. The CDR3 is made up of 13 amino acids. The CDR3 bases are TGTGCCAGCAGTTACTCTGACTCCGATGAGCAGTTCTTC. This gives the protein CASSYSDSDEQFF.

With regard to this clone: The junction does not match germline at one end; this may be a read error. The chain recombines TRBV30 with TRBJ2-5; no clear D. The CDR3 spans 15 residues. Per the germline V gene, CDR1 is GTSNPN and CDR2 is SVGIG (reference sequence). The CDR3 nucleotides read TGTGCCCGGAGTGTTGGTAAGGTAGCTGAGGAGACCCAGTACTTC. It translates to CARSVGKVAEETQYF.

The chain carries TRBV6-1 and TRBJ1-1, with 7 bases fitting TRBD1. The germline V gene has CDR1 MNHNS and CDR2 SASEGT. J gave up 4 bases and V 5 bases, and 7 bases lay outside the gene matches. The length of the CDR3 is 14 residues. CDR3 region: CASSTRQGVTEAFF. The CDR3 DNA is TGTGCCAGCAGTACGAGACAGGGAGTCACTGAAGCTTTCTTT.

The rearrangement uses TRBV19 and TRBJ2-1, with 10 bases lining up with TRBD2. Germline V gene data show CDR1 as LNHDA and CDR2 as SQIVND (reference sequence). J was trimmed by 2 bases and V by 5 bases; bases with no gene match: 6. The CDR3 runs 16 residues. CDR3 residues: CASSGRTSGTYNEQFF. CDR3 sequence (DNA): TGTGCCAGTAGTGGAAGGACTAGCGGAACCTACAATGAGCAGTTCTTC.

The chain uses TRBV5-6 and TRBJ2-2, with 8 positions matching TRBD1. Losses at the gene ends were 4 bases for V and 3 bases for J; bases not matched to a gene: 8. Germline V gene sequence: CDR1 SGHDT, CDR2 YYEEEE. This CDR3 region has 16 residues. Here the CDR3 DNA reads TGTGCCAGCAGCCCTCCAGGGGGCATGGACACCGGGGAGCTGTTTTTT. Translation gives CASSPPGGMDTGELFF.

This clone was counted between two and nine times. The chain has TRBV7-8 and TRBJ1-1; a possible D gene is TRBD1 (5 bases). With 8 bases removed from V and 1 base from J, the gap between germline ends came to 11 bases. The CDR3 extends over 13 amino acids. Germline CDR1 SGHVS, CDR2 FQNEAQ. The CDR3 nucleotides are TGTGCCAGCGGAAGGACAACGAACACTGAAGCTTTCTTT. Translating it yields CASGRTTNTEAFF.

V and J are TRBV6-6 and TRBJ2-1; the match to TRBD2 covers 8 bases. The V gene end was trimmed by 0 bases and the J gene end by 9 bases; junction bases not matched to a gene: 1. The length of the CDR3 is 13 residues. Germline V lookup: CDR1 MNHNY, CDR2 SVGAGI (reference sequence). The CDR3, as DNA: TGTGCCAGCAGTTACTCGGGACTAGTTGAGCAGTTCTTC. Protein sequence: CASSYSGLVEQFF.

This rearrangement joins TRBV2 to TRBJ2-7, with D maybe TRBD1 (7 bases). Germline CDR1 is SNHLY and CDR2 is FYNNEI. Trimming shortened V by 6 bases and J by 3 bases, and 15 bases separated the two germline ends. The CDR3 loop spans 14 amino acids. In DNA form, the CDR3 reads TGTGCCAGCAGGGAGGGACAGTTGAGCTACGAGCAGTACTTC. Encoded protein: CASREGQLSYEQYF.

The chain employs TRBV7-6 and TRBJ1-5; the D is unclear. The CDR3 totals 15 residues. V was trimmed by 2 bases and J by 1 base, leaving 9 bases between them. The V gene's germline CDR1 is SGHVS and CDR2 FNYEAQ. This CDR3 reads CASSLTSGSNQPQHF. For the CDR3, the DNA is TGTGCCAGCAGCTTAACCTCAGGCAGCAATCAGCCCCAGCATTTT.

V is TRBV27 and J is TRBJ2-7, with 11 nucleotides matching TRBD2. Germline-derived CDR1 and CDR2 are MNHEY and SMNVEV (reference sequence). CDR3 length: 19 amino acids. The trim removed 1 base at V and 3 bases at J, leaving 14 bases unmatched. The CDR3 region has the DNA TGTGCCAGCAGTTTATTCTACCCCGCTAGCGGGGGGCCGAACTACGAGCAGTACTTC. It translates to CASSLFYPASGGPNYEQYF.

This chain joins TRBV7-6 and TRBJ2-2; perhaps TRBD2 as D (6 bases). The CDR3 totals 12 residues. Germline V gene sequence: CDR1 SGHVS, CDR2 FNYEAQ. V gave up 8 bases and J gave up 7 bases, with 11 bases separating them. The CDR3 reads CASGEGGGELFF. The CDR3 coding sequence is TGTGCCAGCGGAGAGGGAGGCGGGGAGCTGTTTTTT. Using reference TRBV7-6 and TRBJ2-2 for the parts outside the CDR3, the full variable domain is GAGVSQSPRYKVTKRGQDVALRCDPISGHVSLYWYRQALGQGPEFLTYFNYEAQQDKSGLPNDRFSAERPEGSISTLTIQRTEQRDSAMYRCASGEGGGELFFGEGSRLTVL.

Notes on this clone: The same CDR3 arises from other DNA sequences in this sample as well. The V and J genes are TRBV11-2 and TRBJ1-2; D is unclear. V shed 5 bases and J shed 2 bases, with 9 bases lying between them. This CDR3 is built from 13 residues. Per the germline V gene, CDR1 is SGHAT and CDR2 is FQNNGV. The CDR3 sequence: CASSPTGNYGYTF. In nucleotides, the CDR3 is TGTGCCAGCAGCCCGACCGGGAACTATGGCTACACCTTC.

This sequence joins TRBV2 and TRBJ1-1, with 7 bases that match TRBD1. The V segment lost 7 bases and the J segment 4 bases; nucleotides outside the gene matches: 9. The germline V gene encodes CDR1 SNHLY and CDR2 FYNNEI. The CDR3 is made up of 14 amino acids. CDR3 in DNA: TGTGCCAGCAATCCCGGGACAGCCGCCACTGAAGCTTTCTTT. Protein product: CASNPGTAATEAFF.